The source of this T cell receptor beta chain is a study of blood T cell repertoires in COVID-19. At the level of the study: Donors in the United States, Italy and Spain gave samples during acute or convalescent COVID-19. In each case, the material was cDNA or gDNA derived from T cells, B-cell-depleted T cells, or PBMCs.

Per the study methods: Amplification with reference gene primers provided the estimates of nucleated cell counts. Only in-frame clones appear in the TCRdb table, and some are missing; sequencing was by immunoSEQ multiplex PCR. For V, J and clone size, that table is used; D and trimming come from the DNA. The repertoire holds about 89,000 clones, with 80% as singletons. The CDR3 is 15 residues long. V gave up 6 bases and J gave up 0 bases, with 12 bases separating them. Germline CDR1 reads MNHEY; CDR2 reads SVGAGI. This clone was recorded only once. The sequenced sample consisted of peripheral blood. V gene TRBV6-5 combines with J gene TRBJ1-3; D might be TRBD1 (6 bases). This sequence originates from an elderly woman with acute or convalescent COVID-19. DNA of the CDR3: TGTGCCAGCAGCCCCACCAGGGGCTCTGGAAACACCATATATTTT. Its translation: CASSPTRGSGNTIYF.